This T cell receptor beta chain originates from a study of T cell repertoires in cytomegalovirus infection. Across the study: Public signatures in TCR beta pointed to CMV infection and matching HLA type.

A single record per CDR3 protein comes from TCRdb applying MiXCR to the reads. The sample yields over 450,000 distinct CDR3 sequences, around 11% seen once. General study points: Dominant in the ex vivo response were TCR beta clonotypes restricted by HLA-C and specific for CMV. Based on cumulative public TCR beta family frequency, carriers of CMV plus the relevant HLA were identified.

This clonotype appeared many times. Antigen unknown. Germline V gene sequence: CDR1 SGHVS, CDR2 FQNEAQ. V was pared by 5 bases and J by 0 bases, with 10 bases between. The CDR3 is 14 residues long. Source material: PBMCs. This sequence was found in a human donor in good health (CMV status not recorded). Some clones in this sample may be carry-over from other donors' samples. The chain is built from TRBV7-8 and TRBJ1-1, with D unclear. CDR3: CASSRADLNTEAFF. CDR3 in DNA: TGTGCCAGCAGCAGGGCCGACCTGAACACTGAAGCTTTCTTT. The whole variable domain, remainder taken from reference TRBV7-8 and TRBJ1-1, is GAGVSQSPRYKVAKRGQDVALRCDPISGHVSLFWYQQALGQGPEFLTYFQNEAQLDKSGLPSDRFFAERPEGSVSTLKIQRTQQEDSAVYLCASSRADLNTEAFFGQGTRLTVV.